This entry lists 8 T cell receptor beta chains sequenced from one sample in a study of cytomegalovirus exposure and HLA in healthy donors. The PCR made use of 60 Vbeta and 13 Jbeta primers. Libraries were prepared by immunoSEQ multiplex PCR; TCRdb keeps only in-frame clonotypes and omits some of them. Of about 160,000 clones in the sample, 76% are singletons; the top ten hold more than 1.2%. Sequencing was performed on PBMCs. The receptors here all came from a man aged 55 to 70 in good health and CMV-seronegative.

The V call is TRBV13, the J call TRBJ2-1; D is unresolved. The germline CDR1 and CDR2 sequences are PRHDT and FYEKMQ (reference sequence). V shed 5 bases and J shed 5 bases, with 4 bases lying between them. The CDR3 contains 11 residues. In DNA form, the CDR3 reads TGTGCCAGCAGCAGAGACAATGAGCAGTTCTTC. Protein sequence: CASSRDNEQFF.

This chain joins TRBV27 and TRBJ1-6, with 7 nucleotides matching TRBD1. Germline CDR1 and CDR2: MNHEY and SMNVEV (reference sequence). The length of the CDR3 is 14 residues. With 4 bases clipped from V and 7 bases from J, the junction kept 4 bases outside the gene matches. The CDR3 loop is CASSWDSFNSPLHF. CDR3 nucleotide sequence: TGTGCCAGCAGTTGGGACAGTTTCAATTCACCCCTCCACTTT.

The V call is TRBV27, the J call TRBJ2-1, with 11 bases matching TRBD1. This CDR3 is built from 16 residues. Unmatched junction bases numbered 10, after V lost 5 bases and J lost 7 bases. CDR1 is MNHEY, CDR2 SMNVEV, per germline (reference sequence). The CDR3 loop reads CASSVEGQGALNEQFF. The CDR3 nucleotides are TGTGCCAGCAGTGTCGAAGGACAGGGGGCGTTGAATGAGCAGTTCTTC.

Regarding this clone: A read error may produce the germline difference seen at one junction end. The chain combines TRBV7-9 with TRBJ1-6, with a possible D match to TRBD1 (5 bases). The CDR3 spans 14 residues. The germline CDR1 and CDR2 sequences are SEHNR and FQNEAQ (reference sequence). This CDR3 reads CSSSSTGGDSPLHF. The DNA of the CDR3 is TGTTCCAGCAGCTCCACAGGTGGGGATTCACCCCTCCACTTT.

V is TRBV4-3 and J is TRBJ1-2; TRBD1 is a possible D gene (6 bases). V lost 4 bases, J lost 8 bases, and 20 bases lay in between. The V gene's germline CDR1 is LGHNA and CDR2 YSLEER. The CDR3 is 15 residues long. The CDR3 is CASSPRPLRGFGYTF. The CDR3 bases are TGCGCCAGCAGCCCACGACCCCTGAGGGGGTTCGGCTACACCTTC.

The chain combines TRBV19 with TRBJ1-5; TRBD1 aligns across 9 bases. V lost 5 bases, J lost 6 bases, and 11 bases stayed unmatched. Looked up from germline, CDR1 is LNHDA and CDR2 is SQIVND (reference sequence). The CDR3 loop spans 16 amino acids. In DNA, the CDR3 is TGTGCCAGTAGTCCCTTTCCGGGACAGGGCCTTCAGCCCCAGCATTTT. This sequence encodes CASSPFPGQGLQPQHF.

This clone turned up a few times. This rearrangement joins TRBV2 to TRBJ2-1, with TRBD1 matching 8 bases. V trimming: 1 base; J trimming: 4 bases; junction bases outside the gene matches: 9. The germline gives CDR1 SNHLY, CDR2 FYNNEI. CDR3 size: 17 residues. The chain's CDR3 is CASSEVRRDRSYNEQFF. DNA for the CDR3: TGTGCCAGCAGTGAAGTTAGACGGGACAGGAGTTACAATGAGCAGTTCTTC.

The chain is built from TRBV4-2 and TRBJ2-7; 9 nucleotides align to TRBD1. The CDR3 sequence is 13 residues long. After removal of 5 bases from V and 3 bases from J, the junction contained 2 bases not matched to a gene. Per the germline V gene, CDR1 is LGHNA and CDR2 is YNFKEQ. This CDR3 reads CASSATGGYEQYF. The CDR3 nucleotides read TGTGCCAGCAGCGCGACAGGGGGCTACGAGCAGTACTTC.